The entry that follows covers one TCR beta chain sequence. These data originate in a study of blood T cell repertoires in COVID-19. Study-wide background: Italy, Spain and the United States were the sources of the convalescent and acute COVID-19 samples. In each case, the material was cDNA or gDNA derived from T cells, B-cell-depleted T cells, or PBMCs.

This table comes from immunoSEQ multiplex PCR, and its TCRdb copy is limited to in-frame clones, with some not included. The table has roughly 150,000 clones, about 85% seen once. Recruits, aged roughly 18 to 89 years, lived in 24 US areas. The TCR comes from a woman in her thirties or forties who had been exposed to COVID-19. Sequenced: PBMCs or T cells enriched from blood (not recorded which).

CDR3 loop: CASSSRTGVYEQYF. DNA for the CDR3: TGTGCCAGCAGTTCTCGGACAGGGGTCTACGAGCAGTACTTC. The gene calls are TRBV7-2 and TRBJ2-7, with 9 bases that match TRBD1. Germline-derived CDR1 and CDR2 are SGHTA and FQGNSA. CDR3 size: 14 residues. Trimming cost V 6 bases and J 3 bases; bases outside gene matches: 6.